The 23 T cell receptor beta chains listed next were all sequenced from one sample in a study of Ad26.COV2.S vaccination and SARS-CoV-2 variants. Clones were sequenced by immunoSEQ multiplex PCR, and TCRdb holds only the in-frame ones, with some missing. The data hold about 320,000 clones, with 90% observed a single time. Treatment meaning: around 19 received Ad26.COV2.S at low or high dose, single or two shots; about 5 received placebo; per-sample allocation not given. Samples were taken on day 63 after the first vaccine or placebo injection. The source was peripheral blood, collected in a trial of Ad26.COV2.S vaccine versus placebo. These receptors were obtained from a person aged 18-65 years who received the Ad26.COV2.S COVID-19 vaccine or a placebo.

About this clone: Relative to the germline gene, one junction end is altered; a read error may explain this. This chain uses TRBV12-5 with TRBJ2-3; D is undetermined. From germline, CDR1 is LGHNT and CDR2 FRNRAP. The CDR3 has 14 amino acids. The chain's CDR3 is CASALGLYSGTQYF. CDR3 DNA: TGTGCTAGTGCTTTGGGCTTGTACTCAGGTACGCAGTATTTT.

This clone came up a few times. V and J are TRBV7-2 and TRBJ1-6; D may be TRBD1 (5 bases). CDR3 length: 14 amino acids. Germline V gives CDR1 SGHTA, CDR2 FQGNSA. Trimming took 1 base from V and 7 from J, leaving 8 bases between them. CDR3 loop: CASSLGSGNSPLHF. The CDR3 DNA is TGTGCCAGCAGCTTAGGGTCAGGGAATTCACCCCTCCACTTT.

The chain is built from TRBV9 and TRBJ2-6; D is perhaps TRBD1 (6 bases). V was cut by 4 bases and J by 2 bases, with 22 bases left in between. The CDR3 contains 19 residues. Per the germline V gene, CDR1 is SGDLS and CDR2 is YYNGEE. As DNA, the CDR3 is TGTGCCAGCAGCCCACGGACCCAGGGGCGCTGGACTGGGGCCAACGTCCTGACTTTC. Its translation is CASSPRTQGRWTGANVLTF.

This chain connects TRBV25-1 to TRBJ1-1; D unclear. CDR3 length: 11 amino acids. Germline V gene lookup returns CDR1 MGHDK and CDR2 SYGVNS. The V gene lost 3 bases and the J gene lost 8 bases, with 7 bases spanning the gap. The CDR3 nucleotides are TGTGCCAGCAGTGATTCCGTGGAAGCTTTCTTT. Its protein is CASSDSVEAFF. Combining the CDR3 with reference TRBV25-1 and TRBJ1-1 gives the whole variable domain EADIYQTPRYLVIGTGKKITLECSQTMGHDKMYWYQQDPGMELHLIHYSYGVNSTEKGDLSSESTVSRIRTEHFPLTLESARPSHTSQYLCASSDSVEAFFGQGTRLTVV.

The V gene is TRBV28, the J gene TRBJ1-2; D remains unclear. V lost 7 bases and J lost 2, with 8 bases in between. The CDR3 totals 12 residues. Germline-derived CDR1 and CDR2 are MDHEN and SYDVKM. The CDR3 region has the DNA TGTGCCAGCAAAGGACGGAACTATGGCTACACCTTC. It codes for CASKGRNYGYTF.

This chain uses TRBV5-6 with TRBJ1-3; 7 bases match TRBD1. The CDR3 consists of 16 residues. The V gene's germline CDR1 is SGHDT and CDR2 YYEEEE. Unmatched junction bases numbered 7, after V lost 3 bases and J lost 1 base. CDR3 sequence (DNA): TGTGCCAGCAGCTGGAGGGACAGACAATCTGGAAACACCATATATTTT. This sequence encodes CASSWRDRQSGNTIYF.

The chain joins TRBV16 to TRBJ2-1; TRBD1 matches 8 bases. The CDR3 totals 16 residues. The junction had 6 bases not matched to a gene; V was cut back by 5 bases and J by 0 bases. Germline V CDR1 and CDR2: KGHSY, FQNENV. In DNA, the CDR3 is TGTGCCAGCAGCTCAGGGGGCTTAGACTCCTACAATGAGCAGTTCTTC. Protein sequence: CASSSGGLDSYNEQFF.

The chain is built from TRBV7-2 and TRBJ1-5; no clear D gene. The CDR3 has 15 residues. The V end was cut by 1 base, the J end by 1 base, with 8 bases between. Germline V gene data show CDR1 as SGHTA and CDR2 as FQGNSA. The CDR3 is CASSLEGDSNQPQHF. In nucleotides, the CDR3 is TGTGCCAGCAGCTTAGAAGGCGACAGCAATCAGCCCCAGCATTTT.

This chain joins TRBV29-1 and TRBJ2-1; D perhaps matches TRBD1 (5 bases). The germline V and J ends were trimmed by 5 bases and 0 bases, with 8 bases remaining between them. Germline V gene data show CDR1 as SQVTM and CDR2 as ANQGSEA. The CDR3 covers 13 residues. CDR3: CSVRTLSYNEQFF. CDR3 bases: TGCAGCGTTAGGACACTCTCCTACAATGAGCAGTTCTTC.

The rearrangement links TRBV11-2 to TRBJ1-1; D gene uncertain. The CDR3 runs 16 residues. The ends were cut back, 4 bases at V and 0 bases at J, with 15 bases in the middle. Germline V lookup: CDR1 SGHAT, CDR2 FQNNGV. The CDR3: CASSSPDGVLNTEAFF. The CDR3 nucleotides read TGTGCCAGCAGCTCACCGGATGGCGTCTTGAACACTGAAGCTTTCTTT.

As for this clone: Other nucleotide sequences in the sample specify the same CDR3. The gene calls are TRBV30 and TRBJ1-5, with D hard to call. Trimming removed 4 bases at V and 7 bases at J, with 11 bases between. CDR3 size: 12 residues. The V gene's germline CDR1 is GTSNPN and CDR2 SVGIG (reference sequence). The CDR3 DNA follows: TGTGCCTGGACCGAGACGGGACAGCCCCAGCATTTT. Translated, it gives CAWTETGQPQHF.

V is TRBV29-1 and J is TRBJ1-1; D unclear. CDR1 and CDR2 from the germline V gene are SQVTM and ANQGSEA. Deletions cut 1 base from V and 4 bases from J, with 10 bases between. This CDR3 comprises 13 residues. CDR3: CSVEGLMATEAFF. CDR3 DNA sequence: TGCAGCGTTGAAGGCCTTATGGCCACTGAAGCTTTCTTT.

The J gene is TRBJ2-1, the V gene TRBV6-5; no reliable D call. Trimming removed 2 bases from V and 6 bases from J, with 14 bases in between. Per the germline V gene, CDR1 is MNHEY and CDR2 is SVGAGI. The CDR3 loop spans 15 amino acids. CDR3 nucleotides: TGTGCCAGCAGTTACGGGTTGTCCTTCGGCAATGAGCAGTTCTTC. Residues: CASSYGLSFGNEQFF.

V and J are TRBV2 and TRBJ2-5; 7 bases map to TRBD2. The CDR3 covers 14 residues. From germline, CDR1 is SNHLY and CDR2 FYNNEI. The trim removed 5 bases at V and 2 bases at J, leaving 5 bases unmatched. This CDR3 is CASSPSGAQETQYF. CDR3 DNA sequence: TGTGCCAGCAGTCCTAGCGGTGCTCAAGAGACCCAGTACTTC.

This chain joins TRBV18 and TRBJ1-4, with 7 bases identical to TRBD1. Germline assignment: CDR1 KGHSH and CDR2 LQKENI. CDR3 length: 14 residues. V shed 4 bases and J 2 bases; nucleotides not matched to a gene: 1. CDR3 nucleotide sequence: TGTGCCAGCTCACAACAGGGGACTAATGAAAAACTGTTTTTT. Its protein is CASSQQGTNEKLFF.

The rearrangement joins TRBV19 to TRBJ1-1; perhaps TRBD1 as D (5 bases). V lost 3 bases, J lost 5 bases, and 13 bases lay in between. CDR1 and CDR2 from the germline V gene are LNHDA and SQIVND (reference sequence). The CDR3 runs to 14 residues. CDR3 in amino acids: CASSMGAEGTEAFF. CDR3 sequence (DNA): TGTGCCAGTAGTATGGGAGCCGAGGGGACTGAAGCTTTCTTT.

The CDR3 reads CASSRDQGIAFF. The DNA for the CDR3 is TGTGCCAGCAGCCGAGACCAGGGGATAGCTTTCTTT. The chain joins TRBV11-3 to TRBJ1-1; D possibly corresponds to TRBD1 (6 bases). The V end was cut by 5 bases, the J end by 10 bases, with 14 bases between. The CDR3 is made up of 12 amino acids. Looked up from germline, CDR1 is SGHNT and CDR2 is YENEEA.

CDR3 protein: CASLDADTQYF. Written as DNA, the CDR3 is TGTGCCAGCCTCGATGCAGATACGCAGTATTTT. The V call is TRBV6-5, the J call TRBJ2-3; D call uncertain. Deletions cut 8 bases from V and 4 bases from J, with 7 bases between. The V gene's germline CDR1 is MNHEY and CDR2 SVGAGI. This CDR3 is 11 amino acids long.

The V gene is TRBV6-6, the J gene TRBJ2-3; 10 nucleotides align to TRBD2. Germline V gene lookup returns CDR1 MNHNY and CDR2 SVGAGI (reference sequence). This CDR3 has 20 residues. The V segment lost 5 bases and the J segment 1 base; nucleotides outside the gene matches: 18. CDR3 bases: TGTGCCAGCAGTCGACGTAGCGGGGGGCTCCAAAACGTCGGCACAGATACGCAGTATTTT. Protein product: CASSRRSGGLQNVGTDTQYF.

This chain uses TRBV2 with TRBJ2-5; D is unresolved. CDR3 length equals 13 residues. Per germline, CDR1 SNHLY and CDR2 FYNNEI. The V gene lost 6 bases and the J gene lost 5 bases, with 13 bases spanning the gap. The CDR3 here is CASSSGLEETQYF. CDR3 nucleotides: TGTGCCAGCAGCTCCGGGCTGGAGGAGACCCAGTACTTC.

V and J are TRBV28 and TRBJ1-5; the D gene is possibly TRBD1 (6 bases). Trimming removed 0 bases from V and 1 base from J, with 19 bases in between. CDR1 MDHEN and CDR2 SYDVKM come from the germline V gene. The CDR3 loop spans 19 amino acids. The CDR3 nucleotides are TGTGCCAGCAGTTTATGCTCCAATTACGGGGGCGAAAGCAATCAGCCCCAGCATTTT. Protein sequence: CASSLCSNYGGESNQPQHF.

This chain joins TRBV20-1 and TRBJ1-5; no reliable D call. The CDR3 contains 15 residues. CDR1 and CDR2 (germline): DFQATT, SNEGSKA (reference sequence). The ends were cut back, 3 bases at V and 2 bases at J, with 14 bases in the middle. For the CDR3, the DNA is TGCAGTGCTAGTTACGCCGGGAGGGGCAATCAGCCCCAGCATTTT. Its protein product is CSASYAGRGNQPQHF.

The chain combines TRBV18 with TRBJ2-7; the match to TRBD2 covers 10 bases. Germline CDR1 and CDR2: KGHSH and LQKENI. The J segment lost 2 bases and the V segment lost 2 bases, leaving 3 bases of the junction unmatched. CDR3 length: 15 amino acids. This CDR3 reads CASSPGLAEAYEQYF. For the CDR3, the DNA is TGTGCCAGCTCACCAGGACTAGCGGAGGCCTACGAGCAGTACTTC. Full variable domain (missing parts from reference TRBV18 and TRBJ2-7): NAGVMQNPRHLVRRRGQEARLRCSPMKGHSHVYWYRQLPEEGLKFMVYLQKENIIDESGMPKERFSAEFPKEGPSILRIQQVVRGDSAAYFCASSPGLAEAYEQYFGPGTRLTVT.